These 24 T cell receptor beta chains were all obtained from the same sample, sequenced in a study of T cell responses to AZD1222 COVID-19 vaccine. The data were produced by immunoSEQ multiplex PCR, yet TCRdb's version contains in-frame clones alone and is incomplete. The profile shows around 120,000 clones, about 90% of them singletons. Here the sequenced sample was peripheral blood, taken 28 days after the second AZD1222 dose. Receptor source: an adult who received the AZD1222 COVID-19 vaccine.

This rearrangement joins TRBV18 to TRBJ1-5, with D uncertain. V dropped 2 bases and J dropped 3 bases, with 8 bases sitting between them. This CDR3 comprises 14 residues. Germline assignment: CDR1 KGHSH and CDR2 LQKENI. The chain's CDR3 is CASSPNLPNQPQHF. As DNA, the CDR3 is TGTGCCAGCTCACCAAATCTACCCAATCAGCCCCAGCATTTT. Full variable domain (rest looked up from reference TRBV18 and TRBJ1-5): NAGVMQNPRHLVRRRGQEARLRCSPMKGHSHVYWYRQLPEEGLKFMVYLQKENIIDESGMPKERFSAEFPKEGPSILRIQQVVRGDSAAYFCASSPNLPNQPQHFGDGTRLSIL.

This chain connects TRBV30 to TRBJ2-2; 13 bases line up with TRBD2. Germline V gives CDR1 GTSNPN, CDR2 SVGIG (reference sequence). This CDR3 is 12 amino acids long. The CDR3 sequence: CGCRLAGGRLFF. CDR3 DNA: TGTGGCTGCCGACTAGCGGGAGGTCGGCTGTTTTTT.

V usage is TRBV5-1 and J usage is TRBJ2-7; 10 bases map to TRBD1. The length of the CDR3 is 14 residues. Germline lookup yields CDR1 SGHRS and CDR2 YFSETQ. Unmatched junction bases numbered 8, after V lost 4 bases and J lost 7 bases. Written as DNA, the CDR3 is TGCGCCAGCAGCCTCCGACAGGGGGCGGGTGAGCAGTACTTC. Amino acid sequence: CASSLRQGAGEQYF. Complete variable domain (other parts from reference TRBV5-1 and TRBJ2-7): KAGVTQTPRYLIKTRGQQVTLSCSPISGHRSVSWYQQTPGQGLQFLFEYFSETQRNKGNFPGRFSGRQFSNSRSEMNVSTLELGDSALYLCASSLRQGAGEQYFGPGTRLTVT.

This chain links TRBV14 with TRBJ1-2, with 8 nucleotides matching TRBD1. Per germline, CDR1 SGHDN and CDR2 FVKESK. V shed 1 base, J shed 4 bases, and the junction held 2 bases outside the gene matches. The CDR3 runs 14 residues. CDR3 protein: CASSQVDRGYGYTF. In nucleotides, the CDR3 is TGTGCCAGCAGCCAAGTAGACAGGGGCTATGGCTACACCTTC.

The chain employs TRBV3-1 (or the pseudogene TRBV3-2) and TRBJ1-1, with a weak D call TRBD1 (5 bases). Trimming stripped 1 base from V and 1 base from J, with 10 bases between. This CDR3 is 15 amino acids long. CDR1 LGHDT and CDR2 YNNKEL come from the germline V gene (reference sequence). CDR3 amino acids: CASSQVGGRNTEAFF. DNA for the CDR3: TGTGCCAGCAGCCAAGTTGGGGGGAGGAACACTGAAGCTTTCTTT.

This rearrangement joins TRBV4-1 to TRBJ1-5, with D maybe TRBD1 (5 bases). The germline gives CDR1 MGHRA, CDR2 YSYEKL. The CDR3 runs to 15 residues. Trimming shortened V by 4 bases and J by 10 bases, and 20 bases separated the two germline ends. CDR3 region: CASSPRGTGVIPQHF. CDR3 DNA: TGCGCCAGCAGCCCTCGCGGGACCGGCGTCATCCCCCAGCATTTT.

V gene TRBV12-5 combines with J gene TRBJ1-1; D is unresolved. The CDR3 length is 14 residues. Trimming cost V 5 bases and J 5 bases, with 15 bases left between them. Germline V gene sequence: CDR1 LGHNT, CDR2 FRNRAP. The CDR3: CASGLGSPGTEAFF. CDR3 DNA sequence: TGTGCTAGTGGTCTAGGCAGTCCTGGGACTGAAGCTTTCTTT.

The J gene is TRBJ1-2, the V gene TRBV11-2, with 10 bases aligning to TRBD1. The V segment lost 4 bases and the J segment 4 bases; nucleotides outside the gene matches: 9. The V gene's germline CDR1 is SGHAT and CDR2 FQNNGV. CDR3 length: 16 amino acids. CDR3 DNA: TGTGCCAGCAGCTCTAGAGCCGGGACAGGGGCCTATGGCTACACCTTC. It codes for CASSSRAGTGAYGYTF. Variable domain in full (rest from reference TRBV11-2 and TRBJ1-2): EAGVAQSPRYKIIEKRQSVAFWCNPISGHATLYWYQQILGQGPKLLIQFQNNGVVDDSQLPKDRFSAERLKGVDSTLKIQPAKLEDSAVYLCASSSRAGTGAYGYTFGSGTRLTVV.

The J gene is TRBJ1-5, the V gene TRBV12-3 or TRBV12-4; D is unclear. The ends were cut back, 10 bases at V and 9 bases at J, with 19 bases in the middle. The CDR3 runs 13 residues. In DNA form, the CDR3 reads TGTGCCACCTCGGGCGGTCTGATATGGCCCCAGCATTTT. Translation: CATSGGLIWPQHF.

This clone was detected once. The V gene is TRBV9, the J gene TRBJ2-1; 7 positions agree with TRBD1. Trimming at V came to 4 bases and at J to 6 bases, leaving 4 bases not matched to a gene. There are 13 residues in the CDR3. Germline CDR1 SGDLS, CDR2 YYNGEE. CDR3 sequence reads: CASSPGTVNEQFF. The CDR3 DNA reads as TGTGCCAGCAGCCCCGGGACAGTCAATGAGCAGTTCTTC.

The chain joins TRBV6-1 to TRBJ1-5; maybe TRBD1 (5 bases). The germline V gene encodes CDR1 MNHNS and CDR2 SASEGT. The germline V and J ends were trimmed by 4 bases and 4 bases, with 17 bases remaining between them. This CDR3 region has 16 residues. This CDR3 is CASSGGGTEPNQPQHF. DNA of the CDR3: TGTGCCAGCAGTGGGGGGGGGACGGAACCAAATCAGCCCCAGCATTTT.

The chain combines TRBV19 with TRBJ1-6, with unresolved D. The germline gives CDR1 LNHDA, CDR2 SQIVND (reference sequence). V lost 4 bases, J lost 7 bases, and 5 bases lay in between. The CDR3 is made up of 12 amino acids. CDR3 loop: CASSTQNSPLHF. The DNA for the CDR3 is TGTGCCAGTAGTACACAGAATTCACCCCTCCACTTT.

The V and J genes are TRBV25-1 and TRBJ1-1, with D unresolved. The CDR3 consists of 16 residues. V was shortened by 2 bases and J by 0 bases, with 13 bases between the two germline ends. Per germline, CDR1 MGHDK and CDR2 SYGVNS. The CDR3, as DNA: TGTGCCAGCAGTGAAGATTTAGGACCCATGAACACTGAAGCTTTCTTT. Translation: CASSEDLGPMNTEAFF.

The chain joins TRBV28 to TRBJ2-7; maybe TRBD2 (6 bases). Germline V gives CDR1 MDHEN, CDR2 SYDVKM. V lost 4 bases, J lost 2 bases, and 21 bases lay in between. The CDR3 is made up of 17 amino acids. The CDR3 is CASSSYIRRPGAYEQYF. DNA for the CDR3: TGTGCCAGCAGTTCATATATCAGGCGACCGGGGGCCTACGAGCAGTACTTC.

The chain joins TRBV19 to TRBJ1-4, with a tentative D call TRBD1 (5 bases). Germline V CDR1 and CDR2: LNHDA, SQIVND (reference sequence). Deletions cut 7 bases from V and 3 bases from J, with 15 bases between. The CDR3 spans 15 residues. CDR3 protein: CASTPLRGANEKLFF. For the CDR3, the DNA is TGTGCCAGTACCCCCCTAAGGGGAGCTAATGAAAAACTGTTTTTT.

The chain recombines TRBV5-1 with TRBJ1-4; D gene unclear. Trimming left V 6 bases short and J 6 bases short, with 15 bases between. This CDR3 region has 14 residues. CDR1 and CDR2 (germline): SGHRS, YFSETQ. The CDR3 DNA is TGCGCCAGCAAGGAGGGCACGGGAGATGAAAAACTGTTTTTT. Translating gives CASKEGTGDEKLFF.

The J gene is TRBJ1-5, the V gene TRBV19, with no clear D. This CDR3 contains 17 residues. V lost 0 bases and J 0 bases, leaving 12 bases between the germline ends. Germline V gene data show CDR1 as LNHDA and CDR2 as SQIVND (reference sequence). CDR3 sequence reads: CASSIDGWGYSNQPQHF. CDR3 coding DNA: TGTGCCAGTAGTATAGATGGTTGGGGATATAGCAATCAGCCCCAGCATTTT.

V and J are TRBV3-1 (or the pseudogene TRBV3-2) and TRBJ2-2, with 8 bases that match TRBD2. V lost 4 bases to trimming and J lost 7 bases; unmatched junction nucleotides: 14. This CDR3 spans 17 amino acids. Per the germline V gene, CDR1 is LGHDT and CDR2 is YNNKEL (reference sequence). The DNA for the CDR3 is TGTGCCAGCAGCCTAATAGGGGGACTAGTGGAAGACGGGGAGCTGTTTTTT. Its protein is CASSLIGGLVEDGELFF.

The rearrangement joins TRBV15 to TRBJ1-4, with 7 bases fitting TRBD1. V shed 0 bases and J 8 bases; nucleotides not matched to a gene: 9. The germline CDR1 and CDR2 sequences are LNHNV and YYDKDF (reference sequence). This CDR3 spans 16 amino acids. CDR3 sequence: CATSRDGGRGREKLFF. CDR3 DNA sequence: TGTGCCACCAGCAGAGATGGGGGCAGGGGGAGGGAAAAACTGTTTTTT.

This chain joins TRBV29-1 and TRBJ1-3; D unresolved. Per the germline V gene, CDR1 is SQVTM and CDR2 is ANQGSEA. Trimming took 5 bases from V and 0 from J, leaving 5 bases between them. The CDR3 length is 12 residues. The CDR3 DNA sequence: TGCAGCGTTTCGGGCTCTGGAAACACCATATATTTT. Translated: CSVSGSGNTIYF.

V and J are TRBV18 and TRBJ2-7; maybe TRBD1 (5 bases). The CDR3 has 14 residues. Germline V gives CDR1 KGHSH, CDR2 LQKENI. V dropped 4 bases and J dropped 3 bases, with 13 bases sitting between them. The CDR3 coding sequence is TGTGCCAGCTCACTAGGGGCTTCGAACTACGAGCAGTACTTC. Protein: CASSLGASNYEQYF.

J is TRBJ2-1 and V is TRBV7-6, with 9 bases aligning to TRBD2. Looked up from germline, CDR1 is SGHVS and CDR2 is FNYEAQ. Unmatched junction bases numbered 7, after V lost 4 bases and J lost 0 bases. The CDR3 has 17 amino acids. The CDR3: CASSYWTSASSYNEQFF. CDR3 DNA sequence: TGTGCCAGCAGCTACTGGACTAGCGCTAGCTCCTACAATGAGCAGTTCTTC. The whole variable domain, filled in from reference TRBV7-6 and TRBJ2-1, reads GAGVSQSPRYKVTKRGQDVALRCDPISGHVSLYWYRQALGQGPEFLTYFNYEAQQDKSGLPNDRFSAERPEGSISTLTIQRTEQRDSAMYRCASSYWTSASSYNEQFFGPGTRLTVL.

V is TRBV10-3 and J is TRBJ2-1, with 8 bases identical to TRBD2. The CDR3 length is 15 residues. Germline CDR1 is ENHRY and CDR2 is SYGVKD. Unmatched junction bases numbered 2, after V lost 4 bases and J lost 0 bases. CDR3 bases: TGTGCCATCAGTGGGAGCGGGAGCTCCTACAATGAGCAGTTCTTC. As protein: CAISGSGSSYNEQFF.

The chain employs TRBV7-9 and TRBJ2-1; D unclear. V lost 5 bases to trimming and J lost 10 bases, with 9 bases between them. This CDR3 contains 11 residues. The V gene's germline CDR1 is SEHNR and CDR2 FQNEAQ (reference sequence). The chain's CDR3 is CASSPSSEQFF. The DNA of the CDR3 is TGTGCCAGCAGCCCGTCATCGGAGCAGTTCTTC.